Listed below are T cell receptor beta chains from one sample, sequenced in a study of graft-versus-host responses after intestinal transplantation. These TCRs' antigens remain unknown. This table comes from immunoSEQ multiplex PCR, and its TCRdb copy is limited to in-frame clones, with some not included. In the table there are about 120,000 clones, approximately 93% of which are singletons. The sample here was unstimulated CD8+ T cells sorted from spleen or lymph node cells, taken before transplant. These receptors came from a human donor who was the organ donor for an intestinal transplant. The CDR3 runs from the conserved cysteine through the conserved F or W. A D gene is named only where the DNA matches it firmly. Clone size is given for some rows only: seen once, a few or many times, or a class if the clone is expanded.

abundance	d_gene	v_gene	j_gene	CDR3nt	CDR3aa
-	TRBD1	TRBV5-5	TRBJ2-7	TGTGCCAGCAGCTTGGGGACAGGGGGCGACGGGAACCCCTACGAGCAGTACTTC	CASSLGTGGDGNPYEQYF
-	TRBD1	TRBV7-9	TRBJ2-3	TGTGCCAGCAGCCAACAGGGGACAGATACGCAGTATTTT	CASSQQGTDTQYF
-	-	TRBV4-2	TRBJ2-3	TGTGCCAGCAGCCAAGATCTCACTTTAGGTACGCAGTATTTT	CASSQDLTLGTQYF
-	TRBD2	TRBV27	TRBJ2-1	TGTGCCAGCAGTCCAGAAGGGACTCACGGGGGGATTAACAATGAGCAGTTCTTC	CASSPEGTHGGINNEQFF
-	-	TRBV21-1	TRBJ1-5	TGTGCCAGCAGCCCAAAGAAGGGACAGCCCCAGCATTTT	CASSPKKGQPQHF
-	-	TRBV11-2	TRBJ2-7	TGTGCCAGCAGCGACTTACGCAATCCCTACGAGCAGTACTTC	CASSDLRNPYEQYF
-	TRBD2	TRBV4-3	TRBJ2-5	TGCGCCAGCAGCCAAGGGGTTGGGACTAGCGGGGTAGAGACCCAGTACTTC	CASSQGVGTSGVETQYF
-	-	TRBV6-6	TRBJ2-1	TGTGCCACCACTTATGGGAGCTCCTACAATGAGCAGTTCTTC	CATTYGSSYNEQFF
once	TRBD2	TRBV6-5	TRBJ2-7	TGTGCCAGCACTAAGAGACTAGCGGGAGGCCTCGAGCAGTACTTC	CASTKRLAGGLEQYF
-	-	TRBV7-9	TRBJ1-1	TGTGCCAGCAGCCCTTATATGGGGCAGAACACTGAAGCTTTCTTT	CASSPYMGQNTEAFF
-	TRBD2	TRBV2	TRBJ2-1	TGTGCCAGCAGTGACTCGGGGGGGGACTACAATGAGCAGTTCTTC	CASSDSGGDYNEQFF
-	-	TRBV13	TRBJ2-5	TGTGCCAGCAGCCCATACAGGGAGGGTCCCGAAGAGACCCAGTACTTC	CASSPYREGPEETQYF
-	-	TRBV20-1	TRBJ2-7	TGCAGTGCTCAAAGGAGGTACGAGCAGTACTTC	CSAQRRYEQYF
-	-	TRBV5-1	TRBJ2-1	TGCGCCAGCAGCTTGAGCTTGGTCAACTCCTACAATGAGCAGTTCTTC	CASSLSLVNSYNEQFF
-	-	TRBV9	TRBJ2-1	TGTGCCAGCAGCGTCTCTGGAGGACCCTACAATGAGCAGTTCTTC	CASSVSGGPYNEQFF
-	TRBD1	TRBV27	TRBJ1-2	TGTGCCAGCAGCCAGGGACAGCACTATGGCTACACCTTC	CASSQGQHYGYTF
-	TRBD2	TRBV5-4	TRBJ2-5	TGTGCCAGCAGCCCGGGACTAGCGGCTCAAGAGACCCAGTACTTC	CASSPGLAAQETQYF
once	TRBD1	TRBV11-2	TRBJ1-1	TGTGCCAGCAGCTTAGATCCCTGGCGGGACAGGTACACTGAAGCTTTCTTT	CASSLDPWRDRYTEAFF
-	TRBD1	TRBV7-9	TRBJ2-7	TGTGCCAGCAGCTCAACCTGGGACAGAACCTACGAGCAGTACTTC	CASSSTWDRTYEQYF
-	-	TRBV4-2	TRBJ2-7	TGTGCCAGCAGCCAAGCGCCTGTGGCACCCTACGAGCAGTACTTC	CASSQAPVAPYEQYF
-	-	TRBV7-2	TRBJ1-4	TGTGCCAGCAGCCCAAACAAGGCGACTAATGAAAAACTGTTTTTT	CASSPNKATNEKLFF
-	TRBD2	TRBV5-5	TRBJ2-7	TGTGCCAGCAGCTGGGGCACTAGCGTCTCGAGCTCCTACGAGCAGTACTTC	CASSWGTSVSSSYEQYF
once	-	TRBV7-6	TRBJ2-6	TGTGCCAGCAGCTCACCAAAGGGGGCCAACGTCCTGACTTTC	CASSSPKGANVLTF
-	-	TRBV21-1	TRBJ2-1	TGTGCCAGCAGCATGCGGCTGGAGCGGGCGTCCTACAATGAGCAGTTCTTC	CASSMRLERASYNEQFF
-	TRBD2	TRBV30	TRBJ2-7	TGTGCCTGGAGTGGTCTGTCGACTAGCGGGACCTCCTACGAGCAGTACTTC	CAWSGLSTSGTSYEQYF
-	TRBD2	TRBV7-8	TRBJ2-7	TGTGCCAGCAGCGCCCACGGGGGGTGGGGGGTATGGGAGCAGTACTTC	CASSAHGGWGVWEQYF
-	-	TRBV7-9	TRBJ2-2	TGTGCCAGCAGCTTAAAAACCGGGGAGCTGTTTTTT	CASSLKTGELFF
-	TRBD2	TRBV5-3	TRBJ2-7	TGTGCCAGAAGCTTGGCCCCCGGGAGCGGGGGCCTTACCTACGAGCAGTACTTC	CARSLAPGSGGLTYEQYF
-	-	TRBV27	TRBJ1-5	TGTGCCAGCAGTTTAGCAGGAAGCAATCAGCCCCAGCATTTT	CASSLAGSNQPQHF
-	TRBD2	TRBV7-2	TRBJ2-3	TGTGCCAGCAGCTTACTAGCGGGACCAGATACGCAGTATTTT	CASSLLAGPDTQYF
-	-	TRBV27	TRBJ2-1	TGTGCCAGCATCAGGGGCAATGAGCAGTTCTTC	CASIRGNEQFF
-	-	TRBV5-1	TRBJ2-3	TGCGCCAGCACCTTCGGGGTCTCTAGCACAGATACGCAGTATTTT	CASTFGVSSTDTQYF
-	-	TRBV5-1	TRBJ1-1	TGCGCCAGCAGCTTGGATGAATCGGGGAACACTGAAGCTTTCTTT	CASSLDESGNTEAFF
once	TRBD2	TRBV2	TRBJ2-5	TGTGCCAGCAGTGAGATACTAGCGGGAGGAGAAGGCCAAGAGACCCAGTACTTC	CASSEILAGGEGQETQYF
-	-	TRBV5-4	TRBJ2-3	TGTGCCAGCAGCTTGTGGATTACAGATACGCAGTATTTT	CASSLWITDTQYF
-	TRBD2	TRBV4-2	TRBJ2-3	TGTGCCAGCAGCCTGAGGGCGGGAGAGGGCACAGATACGCAGTATTTT	CASSLRAGEGTDTQYF
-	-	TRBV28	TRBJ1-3	TGTGCCAGCAGTGCCCCCGTCGCAGGGCTCGAGGGGCACACCATATATTTT	CASSAPVAGLEGHTIYF
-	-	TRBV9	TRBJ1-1	TGTGCCAGCAGCGTCGGGGACTGGACTGAAGCTTTCTTT	CASSVGDWTEAFF
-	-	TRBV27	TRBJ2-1	TGTGCCAGCAGTTTATTGGCCGGGTCTTCATGGAATGAGCAGTTCTTC	CASSLLAGSSWNEQFF
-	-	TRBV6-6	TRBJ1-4	TGTGCCAGCAGTTACTCCGCGGGGCTCGGTGAAAAACTGTTTTTT	CASSYSAGLGEKLFF